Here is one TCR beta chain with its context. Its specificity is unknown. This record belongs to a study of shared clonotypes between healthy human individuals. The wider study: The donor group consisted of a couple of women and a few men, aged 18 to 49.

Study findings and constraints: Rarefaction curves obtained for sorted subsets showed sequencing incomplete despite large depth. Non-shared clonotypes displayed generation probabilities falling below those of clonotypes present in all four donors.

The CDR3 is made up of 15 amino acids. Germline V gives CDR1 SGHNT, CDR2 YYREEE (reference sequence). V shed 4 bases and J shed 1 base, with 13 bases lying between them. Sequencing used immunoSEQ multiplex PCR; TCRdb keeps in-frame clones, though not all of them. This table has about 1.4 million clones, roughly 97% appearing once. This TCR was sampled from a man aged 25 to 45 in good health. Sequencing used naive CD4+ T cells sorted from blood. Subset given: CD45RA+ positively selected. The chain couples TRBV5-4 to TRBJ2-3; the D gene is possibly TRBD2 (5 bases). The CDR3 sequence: CASSPGVAGTDTQYF. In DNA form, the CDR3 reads TGTGCCAGCAGCCCCGGGGTAGCTGGCACAGATACGCAGTATTTT.